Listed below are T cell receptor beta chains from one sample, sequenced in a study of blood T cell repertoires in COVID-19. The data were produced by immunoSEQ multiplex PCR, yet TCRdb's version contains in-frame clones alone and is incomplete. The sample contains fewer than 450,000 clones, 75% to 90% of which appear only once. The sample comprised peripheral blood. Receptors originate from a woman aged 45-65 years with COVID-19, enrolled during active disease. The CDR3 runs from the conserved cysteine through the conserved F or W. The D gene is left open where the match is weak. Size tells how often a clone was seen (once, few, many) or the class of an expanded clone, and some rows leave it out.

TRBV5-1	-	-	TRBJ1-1	TGCGCCAGCCAGTGGACACAGGGAGACACTGAAGCTTTCTTT	CASQWTQGDTEAFF
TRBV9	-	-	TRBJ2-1	TGTGCCAGCAGCTCCGGGACGGGCGGGACGGCCTACAATGAGCAGTTCTTC	CASSSGTGGTAYNEQFF
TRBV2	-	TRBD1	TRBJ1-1	TGTGCCAGCAGGGGACAGTTCCTGAACACTGAAGCTTTCTTT	CASRGQFLNTEAFF
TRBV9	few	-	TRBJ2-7	TGTGCCAGCAGCGTAGAGGAAGGGGCGCGACGGGAGCAGTACTTC	CASSVEEGARREQYF
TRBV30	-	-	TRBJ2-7	TGTGCCTGGAGTGCCGGGGGTAGCTACGAGCAGTACTTC	CAWSAGGSYEQYF
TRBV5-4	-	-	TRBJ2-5	TGTGCCAGCAGCTTGGTCGGGTGGGGGGGCCCACAAGAGACCCAGTACTTC	CASSLVGWGGPQETQYF
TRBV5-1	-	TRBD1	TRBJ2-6	TGCGCCAGCAGCTTCCGGGACAGGGAAGGTTTAGTCTCTGGGGCCAACGTCCTGACTTTC	CASSFRDREGLVSGANVLTF
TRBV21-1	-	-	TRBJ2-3	-	CASSKVASGSSDTQYF
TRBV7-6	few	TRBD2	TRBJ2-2	TGTGCCAGCAGCTTTAGCGGGACCAACACCGGGGAGCTGTTTTTT	CASSFSGTNTGELFF
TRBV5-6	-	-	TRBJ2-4	TGTGCCAGCAGCCGACTAGGGCTAAACATTCAGTACTTC	CASSRLGLNIQYF
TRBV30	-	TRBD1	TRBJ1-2	TGTGCCTGGAGTGCGACAGGGGGGGTATACTATGGCTACACCTTC	CAWSATGGVYYGYTF
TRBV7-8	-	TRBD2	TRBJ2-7	TGTGCCAGCAGCCTCGGACTAGCGACTAGCTCCTACGAGCAGTACTTC	CASSLGLATSSYEQYF
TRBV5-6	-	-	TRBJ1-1	TGTGCCAGCAGCCTGGACAGCGGTCTTAACACTGAAGCTTTCTTT	CASSLDSGLNTEAFF
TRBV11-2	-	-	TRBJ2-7	TGTGCCAGCAGCAAGGGGCGGGACCACGAGCAGTACTTC	CASSKGRDHEQYF